This is a list of T cell receptor beta chains from one sample in a study of T cell responses to AZD1222 COVID-19 vaccine. TCRdb's table, derived via immunoSEQ multiplex PCR, lists solely in-frame clones and lacks some. The table has about 120,000 clones, approximately 87% seen once. The specimen was peripheral blood, collected on day 0 of AZD1222 vaccination. These receptors were collected from an adult in good health. Both conserved end residues are part of each CDR3. Each record gives: D gene, V gene, clone size, J gene, CDR3 protein, CDR3 DNA. D genes are given only for firm matches. The size entry is marked missing in some rows and otherwise reads once, few, many or a size class.

d_gene: TRBD1; v_gene: TRBV4-3; abundance: few; j_gene: TRBJ1-1; CDR3aa: CASSQGQGPTQAFF; CDR3nt: TGCGCCAGCAGCCAAGGACAGGGGCCGACTCAAGCTTTCTTT
d_gene: .; v_gene: TRBV9; abundance: .; j_gene: TRBJ2-3; CDR3aa: CASSVGAGSTDTQYF; CDR3nt: TGTGCCAGCAGCGTAGGAGCCGGTAGCACAGATACGCAGTATTTT
d_gene: .; v_gene: TRBV28; abundance: .; j_gene: TRBJ1-6; CDR3aa: CATHPSSYNSPLHF; CDR3nt: TGTGCCACCCACCCGAGCTCCTATAATTCACCCCTCCACTTT
d_gene: .; v_gene: TRBV11-3; abundance: .; j_gene: TRBJ2-1; CDR3aa: CASSPEYREYNEQFF; CDR3nt: TGTGCCAGCAGCCCAGAGTATCGGGAGTACAATGAGCAGTTCTTC
d_gene: .; v_gene: TRBV7-3; abundance: .; j_gene: TRBJ1-1; CDR3aa: CASSRRGSQEAFF; CDR3nt: TGTGCCAGCAGCCGTCGGGGGTCTCAAGAAGCTTTCTTT
d_gene: .; v_gene: TRBV28; abundance: .; j_gene: TRBJ1-1; CDR3aa: CASSLPSKMNTEAFF; CDR3nt: TGTGCCAGCAGTTTGCCTTCTAAGATGAACACTGAAGCTTTCTTT
d_gene: TRBD2; v_gene: TRBV6-5; abundance: .; j_gene: TRBJ2-2; CDR3aa: CASTPLPAGGGELFF; CDR3nt: TGTGCCAGCACTCCCCTCCCCGCGGGAGGTGGGGAGCTGTTTTTT
d_gene: .; v_gene: TRBV7-2; abundance: .; j_gene: TRBJ2-1; CDR3aa: CASRIDGTSRHEQFF; CDR3nt: TGTGCCAGCAGAATCGACGGTACTAGCCGTCATGAGCAGTTCTTC
d_gene: .; v_gene: TRBV12-3/TRBV12-4; abundance: .; j_gene: TRBJ1-1; CDR3aa: CASSRDTEAFF; CDR3nt: TGTGCCAGCAGCAGGGACACTGAAGCTTTCTTT
d_gene: .; v_gene: TRBV15; abundance: .; j_gene: TRBJ2-1; CDR3aa: CATSRGAPQNEQFF; CDR3nt: TGTGCCACCAGCAGGGGAGCCCCACAAAATGAGCAGTTCTTC
d_gene: .; v_gene: TRBV28; abundance: .; j_gene: TRBJ2-1; CDR3aa: CASSLRGYEQFF; CDR3nt: TGTGCCAGCAGTTTAAGGGGGTATGAGCAGTTCTTC
d_gene: TRBD2; v_gene: TRBV19; abundance: .; j_gene: TRBJ2-1; CDR3aa: CASSPGLAGGLEYNEQFF; CDR3nt: TGTGCCAGTAGCCCGGGACTAGCGGGAGGGCTCGAATACAATGAGCAGTTCTTC
d_gene: .; v_gene: TRBV18; abundance: .; j_gene: TRBJ1-1; CDR3aa: CASSPLGGPEAFF; CDR3nt: TGTGCCAGCTCACCTCTAGGTGGGCCTGAAGCTTTCTTT
d_gene: TRBD2; v_gene: TRBV5-1; abundance: .; j_gene: TRBJ2-1; CDR3aa: CASSPGGLAGENEQFF; CDR3nt: TGCGCCAGCAGCCCGGGAGGACTAGCGGGAGAAAATGAGCAGTTCTTC
d_gene: TRBD1; v_gene: TRBV4-2; abundance: .; j_gene: TRBJ1-1; CDR3aa: CASSQADRATEAFF; CDR3nt: TGTGCCAGCAGCCAGGCCGACAGGGCCACTGAAGCTTTCTTT
d_gene: TRBD2; v_gene: TRBV5-1; abundance: once; j_gene: TRBJ2-2; CDR3aa: CASSSSGRSNTGELFF; CDR3nt: TGCGCCAGCAGTAGCAGCGGGAGATCCAACACCGGGGAGCTGTTTTTT
d_gene: .; v_gene: TRBV11-1; abundance: .; j_gene: TRBJ2-2; CDR3aa: CASSLSRGKGAGELFF; CDR3nt: TGTGCCAGCAGCTTAAGCAGGGGAAAGGGTGCCGGGGAGCTGTTTTTT
d_gene: TRBD1; v_gene: TRBV9; abundance: .; j_gene: TRBJ2-5; CDR3aa: CASSVGTGRGGETQYF; CDR3nt: TGTGCCAGCAGCGTAGGGACAGGTAGAGGTGGAGAGACCCAGTACTTC
d_gene: TRBD2; v_gene: TRBV5-6; abundance: .; j_gene: TRBJ2-7; CDR3aa: CASTPGLAASSYEQYF; CDR3nt: TGTGCCAGCACCCCAGGCCTAGCGGCTAGCTCCTACGAGCAGTACTTC
d_gene: TRBD2; v_gene: TRBV10-3; abundance: .; j_gene: TRBJ2-1; CDR3aa: CAISESASGRGNEQFF; CDR3nt: TGTGCCATCAGTGAGTCCGCTAGCGGGAGAGGTAATGAGCAGTTCTTC
d_gene: .; v_gene: TRBV5-1; abundance: .; j_gene: TRBJ1-2; CDR3aa: CASSPGVRNYGYTF; CDR3nt: TGCGCCAGCAGCCCAGGGGTCAGAAACTATGGCTACACCTTC
d_gene: TRBD1; v_gene: TRBV28; abundance: .; j_gene: TRBJ1-2; CDR3aa: CASTWGQVYGYTF; CDR3nt: TGTGCCAGCACTTGGGGACAGGTCTATGGCTACACCTTC
d_gene: .; v_gene: TRBV5-4; abundance: .; j_gene: TRBJ2-7; CDR3aa: CASSQGRSPYEQYF; CDR3nt: TGTGCCAGCAGTCAGGGTAGGTCCCCCTACGAGCAGTACTTC
d_gene: TRBD2; v_gene: TRBV2; abundance: .; j_gene: TRBJ2-4; CDR3aa: CASNTGRLAKNIQYF; CDR3nt: TGTGCCAGCAATACCGGGAGGTTAGCCAAAAACATTCAGTACTTC
d_gene: .; v_gene: TRBV6-5; abundance: .; j_gene: TRBJ1-1; CDR3aa: CASKRQGGTEAFF; CDR3nt: TGTGCCAGCAAAAGGCAGGGCGGCACTGAAGCTTTCTTT
d_gene: .; v_gene: TRBV6-1; abundance: .; j_gene: TRBJ1-5; CDR3aa: CASSEHREIGRNQPQHF; CDR3nt: TGTGCCAGCAGTGAACACAGGGAGATTGGGCGCAATCAGCCCCAGCATTTT
d_gene: .; v_gene: TRBV7-2; abundance: .; j_gene: TRBJ1-6; CDR3aa: CASSLPGRGSSNSPLHF; CDR3nt: TGTGCCAGCAGCCTTCCGGGGAGGGGTTCGAGCAATTCACCCCTCCACTTT